These T cell receptor beta chains were read from a single sample in a study of shared clonotypes between healthy human individuals. Sequenced by immunoSEQ multiplex PCR; TCRdb stores in-frame clones only, minus some. The top ten hold about 0.13% of the sample, which has about 2.4 million clones, approximately 92% seen once. Sequences were obtained from naive CD4+ T cells sorted from blood. These receptors were taken from a young man in good health. Both conserved end residues are part of each CDR3. A D gene is named only where the DNA matches it firmly.

TRBD1	TRBV5-1	TRBJ1-2	TGCGCCAGCAGCGCGACCGGGACAGGGGCTAACTATGGCTACACCTTC	CASSATGTGANYGYTF
.	TRBV5-1	TRBJ1-6	TGCGCCAGCAGCTTGGAAGGCCCGGAGGTGGGTTCACCCCTCCACTTT	CASSLEGPEVGSPLHF
TRBD2	TRBV10-2	TRBJ2-2	TGCGCCAGCACTGGACTAGCGGGAGGTTCTTGGACCGGGGAGCTGTTTTTT	CASTGLAGGSWTGELFF
.	TRBV5-1	TRBJ2-5	TGCGCCAGCAGCTTGGATGTGGGGGCAGGAGAGACCCAGTACTTC	CASSLDVGAGETQYF
.	TRBV7-2	TRBJ2-3	TGTGCCAGCAGCTTTCTCCGATATTTT	CASSFLRYF
TRBD2	TRBV7-2	TRBJ2-7	TGTGCCAGCAGCCAGAGAACCCCTAGCGGGAGCCACGAGCAGTACTTC	CASSQRTPSGSHEQYF
.	TRBV2	TRBJ1-2	TGTGCCAGCAGTGCCCTGACGCTAGGCTACACCTTC	CASSALTLGYTF
TRBD2	TRBV11-2	TRBJ2-1	TGTGCCAGCAGCTTGGGACTAGCGGCCTACAATGAGCAGTTCTTC	CASSLGLAAYNEQFF
TRBD1	TRBV7-2	TRBJ1-5	TGTGCCAGCAGCCCGGACAGGGGGCGTCATCAGCCCCAGCATTTT	CASSPDRGRHQPQHF
.	TRBV6-1	TRBJ1-1	TGTGCCAGCAGTGAAGGGGCCGGGGGGGATGGAATTAACACTGAAGCTTTCTTT	CASSEGAGGDGINTEAFF
.	TRBV6-5	TRBJ1-3	TGTGCCAGCAGTGAAGGGGTCTCTGGAAACACCATATATTTT	CASSEGVSGNTIYF
.	TRBV13	TRBJ2-1	TGTGCCAGCAGCGGGGAGAGCGAAGCCTACAATGAGCAGTTCTTC	CASSGESEAYNEQFF
.	TRBV5-1	TRBJ2-7	TGCGCCAGCAGCTTTACTCCCGGGTACGAGCAGTACTTC	CASSFTPGYEQYF
.	TRBV5-1	TRBJ2-7	TGCGCCAGCAGCTTGTGGAACATAGGCTACGAGCAGTACTTC	CASSLWNIGYEQYF
TRBD1	TRBV7-2	TRBJ2-1	TGTGCCAGCAGCCCCCAGGGGGCAGTTAATGAGCAGTTCTTC	CASSPQGAVNEQFF